The entry below describes one T cell receptor (beta chain). The germline gives CDR1 WNHNN, CDR2 SYGVQD (reference sequence). The CDR3 spans 14 residues. The ends lost 3 bases at V and 1 base at J; junction bases unmatched: 1. These data are taken from a study of blood T cell repertoires in COVID-19. Study overall: Samples of COVID-19 (acute and convalescent) were obtained from the United States, Italy and Spain. T cells, B-cell-depleted T cells, or PBMCs supplied cDNA or gDNA.

How the authors handled the data: Estimates of nucleated cell counts were drawn from the amplification of reference gene primers. Generated by immunoSEQ multiplex PCR, the TCRdb table keeps only in-frame clones and is missing some. V, J and clone size derive from that table, while D and trimming were established from the DNA sequence. This sample has more than 85,000 clones; 82% occur once, and the top ten carry less than 20%. The sequence came from a woman aged 80 or over with acute or convalescent COVID-19. Specimen: peripheral blood. The J gene is TRBJ2-5, the V gene TRBV10-1; 8 bases map to TRBD2. In DNA, the CDR3 is TGCGCCAGCAGTGATGGGACTAGCCAAGAGACCCAGTACTTC. It translates to CASSDGTSQETQYF.